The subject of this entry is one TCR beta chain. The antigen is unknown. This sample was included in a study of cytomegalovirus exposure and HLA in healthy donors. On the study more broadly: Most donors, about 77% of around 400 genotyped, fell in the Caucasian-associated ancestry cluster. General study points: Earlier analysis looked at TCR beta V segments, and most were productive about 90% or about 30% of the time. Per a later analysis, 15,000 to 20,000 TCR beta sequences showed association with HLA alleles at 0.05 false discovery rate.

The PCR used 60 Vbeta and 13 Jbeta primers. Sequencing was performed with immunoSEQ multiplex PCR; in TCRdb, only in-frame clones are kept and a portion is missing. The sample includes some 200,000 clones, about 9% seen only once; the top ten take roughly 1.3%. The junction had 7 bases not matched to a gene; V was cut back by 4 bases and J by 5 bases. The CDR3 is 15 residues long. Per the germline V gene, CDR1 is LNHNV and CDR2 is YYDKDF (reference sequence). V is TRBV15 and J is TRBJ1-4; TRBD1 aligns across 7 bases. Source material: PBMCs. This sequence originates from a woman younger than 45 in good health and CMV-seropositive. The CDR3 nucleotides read TGTGCCACCAGCACCTGGGACAGAATAAATGAAAAACTGTTTTTT. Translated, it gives CATSTWDRINEKLFF. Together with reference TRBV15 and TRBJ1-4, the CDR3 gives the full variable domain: DAMVIQNPRYQVTQFGKPVTLSCSQTLNHNVMYWYQQKSSQAPKLLFHYYDKDFNNEADTPDNFQSRRPNTSFCFLDIRSPGLGDTAMYLCATSTWDRINEKLFFGSGTQLSVL.